The 22 T cell receptor beta chains listed next were all sequenced from one sample in a study of siplizumab effects on memory and regulatory T cells. The method was immunoSEQ multiplex PCR; TCRdb's version includes in-frame clones alone and lacks a portion of them. The sample records about 110,000 clones, roughly 89% being singletons. The sequenced sample consisted of CD4+ T cells sorted from blood. Receptors were obtained from a human donor in good health.

The genes are TRBV5-1 and TRBJ2-1; D remains unclear. This CDR3 contains 13 residues. The V and J ends lost 4 bases and 4 bases respectively, with 9 bases between them. The germline gives CDR1 SGHRS, CDR2 YFSETQ. The CDR3 loop is CASSAGRYNEQFF. The CDR3 region has the DNA TGCGCCAGCAGCGCCGGAAGATACAATGAGCAGTTCTTC.

This clone was picked up one time. The chain recombines TRBV6-8 with TRBJ2-7; 9 nucleotides agree with TRBD1. Per the germline V gene, CDR1 is MNHGY and CDR2 is SAAAGT. The V gene end was trimmed by 6 bases and the J gene end by 5 bases; junction bases not matched to a gene: 8. The CDR3 extends over 14 amino acids. CDR3 loop: CASRTWDREDEQYF. As DNA, the CDR3 is TGTGCCAGCAGGACGTGGGACAGGGAGGACGAGCAGTACTTC.

J is TRBJ2-7 and V is TRBV12-1; TRBD2, the table's D call, was not compared with the DNA. TRBV12-1 is a pseudogene segment. The CDR3 is 13 residues long. As DNA, the CDR3 is TGTGCCAGCAGCGAGCGGGAGGGGTACGAGCAGTACTTC. It encodes CASSEREGYEQYF.

The chain carries TRBV7-9 and TRBJ1-2; maybe TRBD1 (5 bases). V was shortened by 3 bases and J by 2 bases, with 10 bases between the two germline ends. The CDR3 has 14 amino acids. CDR1 and CDR2 (germline): SEHNR, FQNEAQ (reference sequence). DNA of the CDR3: TGTGCCAGCAGCTTTGGTCAGGGCAACTATGGCTACACCTTC. This codes for CASSFGQGNYGYTF.

As concerns this clone: The sample carries other DNA sequences with the same CDR3. CDR3 DNA sequence: TGTGCCAGTAGCCCCCTGAGCGGGAGGGCCGGGGATACGCAGTATTTT. Protein product: CASSPLSGRAGDTQYF. The genes are TRBV7-9 and TRBJ2-3; 10 bases map to TRBD2. Germline-derived CDR1 and CDR2 are SEHNR and FQNEAQ (reference sequence). The V segment lost 9 bases and the J segment 6 bases; nucleotides outside the gene matches: 15. This CDR3 region has 16 residues.

The chain combines TRBV7-8 with TRBJ2-1; 8 positions agree with TRBD2. V shed 7 bases, J shed 2 bases, and the junction held 7 bases outside the gene matches. Germline loops: CDR1 SGHVS, CDR2 FQNEAQ. CDR3 length equals 15 residues. The CDR3: CASKKGAGAYNEQFF. In DNA form, the CDR3 reads TGTGCCAGCAAAAAAGGAGCGGGGGCCTACAATGAGCAGTTCTTC. The full variable domain, in which reference TRBV7-8 and TRBJ2-1 provide the parts outside the CDR3, is GAGVSQSPRYKVAKRGQDVALRCDPISGHVSLFWYQQALGQGPEFLTYFQNEAQLDKSGLPSDRFFAERPEGSVSTLKIQRTQQEDSAVYLCASKKGAGAYNEQFFGPGTRLTVL.

This clone has a single count. This chain uses TRBV7-3 with TRBJ2-1; D might be TRBD2 (6 bases). There are 15 residues in the CDR3. Germline V gene data show CDR1 as SGHTA and CDR2 as FQGTGA. Trimming took off 1 base at V and 7 bases at J, with 14 bases between the two ends. CDR3 loop: CASSLRLAGTNEQFF. CDR3 bases: TGTGCCAGCAGCTTAAGGCTTGCGGGAACTAATGAGCAGTTCTTC.

V and J are TRBV2 and TRBJ2-7, with TRBD2 as a possible D gene (6 bases). V was pared by 7 bases and J by 3 bases, with 13 bases between. The CDR3 is 13 residues long. CDR1 and CDR2 from the germline V gene are SNHLY and FYNNEI. CDR3 loop: CASTPSEDYEQYF. The CDR3 nucleotides read TGTGCCAGCACTCCTAGCGAGGACTACGAGCAGTACTTC. Supplemented by reference TRBV2 and TRBJ2-7, the full variable domain reads EPEVTQTPSHQVTQMGQEVILRCVPISNHLYFYWYRQILGQKVEFLVSFYNNEISEKSEIFDDQFSVERPDGSNFTLKIRSTKLEDSAMYFCASTPSEDYEQYFGPGTRLTVT.

The chain recombines TRBV5-8 with TRBJ2-7; the match to TRBD1 covers 11 bases. V dropped 2 bases and J dropped 5; count of bases not matched to a gene: 6. This CDR3 has 15 residues. Germline CDR1 is SGHTS and CDR2 is YDEGEE. CDR3 bases: TGTGCCAGCAGCTTCTGGACAGGGGGCCGACACGAGCAGTACTTC. Translation gives CASSFWTGGRHEQYF.

J is TRBJ2-1 and V is TRBV19, with D maybe TRBD1 (6 bases). Trimming removed 4 bases at V and 0 bases at J, with 19 bases between. The CDR3 has 18 amino acids. Germline V lookup: CDR1 LNHDA, CDR2 SQIVND (reference sequence). The CDR3 sequence is CASSSPPDRQSSYNEQFF. CDR3 nucleotides: TGTGCCAGTAGTAGCCCCCCTGACAGGCAAAGCTCCTACAATGAGCAGTTCTTC.

The chain joins TRBV9 to TRBJ2-5, with D possibly being TRBD2 (7 bases). CDR1 is SGDLS, CDR2 YYNGEE, per germline. The CDR3 spans 16 residues. The V gene lost 3 bases and the J gene lost 5 bases, with 20 bases spanning the gap. The CDR3 coding sequence is TGTGCCAGCAGCGAGGGGGGGACCGTAGGGAAGGAGACCCAGTACTTC. Translation: CASSEGGTVGKETQYF.

The chain has TRBV5-5 and TRBJ2-7; D is perhaps TRBD1 (6 bases). The V end lost 1 base, the J end lost 0 bases, and 8 bases lay between the germline ends. CDR1 SGHKS and CDR2 YYEKEE come from the germline V gene (reference sequence). This CDR3 comprises 14 residues. The CDR3 protein is CASSLTGNSYEQYF. The DNA of the CDR3 is TGTGCCAGCAGCTTGACAGGGAACTCCTACGAGCAGTACTTC. Complete variable domain (other parts from reference TRBV5-5 and TRBJ2-7): DAGVTQSPTHLIKTRGQQVTLRCSPISGHKSVSWYQQVLGQGPQFIFQYYEKEERGRGNFPDRFSARQFPNYSSELNVNALLLGDSALYLCASSLTGNSYEQYFGPGTRLTVT.

The chain has TRBV5-5 and TRBJ2-3; tentatively, D is TRBD2 (5 bases). The V end was cut by 3 bases, the J end by 4 bases, with 9 bases between. The CDR3 spans 13 residues. Germline V lookup: CDR1 SGHKS, CDR2 YYEKEE (reference sequence). The CDR3 nucleotides are TGTGCCAGCAGCTCCCCCGGGGCAGATACGCAGTATTTT. It yields the protein CASSSPGADTQYF. Combining the CDR3 with reference TRBV5-5 and TRBJ2-3 gives the whole variable domain DAGVTQSPTHLIKTRGQQVTLRCSPISGHKSVSWYQQVLGQGPQFIFQYYEKEERGRGNFPDRFSARQFPNYSSELNVNALLLGDSALYLCASSSPGADTQYFGPGTRLTVL.

The chain carries TRBV5-4 and TRBJ2-5; D is possibly TRBD1 or TRBD2 (6 bases each). This CDR3 has 14 amino acids. CDR1 and CDR2 from the germline V gene are SGHNT and YYREEE (reference sequence). V dropped 5 bases and J dropped 1 base, with 12 bases sitting between them. The DNA of the CDR3 is TGTGCCAGCAGAGAGGGGGGCACCCAAGAGACCCAGTACTTC. Protein: CASREGGTQETQYF. The full variable domain, its missing parts supplied by reference TRBV5-4 and TRBJ2-5, is ETGVTQSPTHLIKTRGQQVTLRCSSQSGHNTVSWYQQALGQGPQFIFQYYREEENGRGNFPPRFSGLQFPNYSSELNVNALELDDSALYLCASREGGTQETQYFGPGTRLLVL.

The rearrangement links TRBV4-2 to TRBJ2-3; D is unclear. Trimming shortened V by 0 bases and J by 2 bases, and 6 bases separated the two germline ends. Germline V gene data show CDR1 as LGHNA and CDR2 as YNFKEQ. The CDR3 totals 14 residues. The CDR3 nucleotides are TGTGCCAGCAGCCAAGATACCGCCACAGATACGCAGTATTTT. This codes for CASSQDTATDTQYF.

The chain carries TRBV5-1 and TRBJ2-2; TRBD2 agrees at 10 bases. Per germline, CDR1 SGHRS and CDR2 YFSETQ. The V segment lost 1 base and the J segment 0 bases; nucleotides outside the gene matches: 0. The CDR3 loop spans 16 amino acids. The CDR3 reads CASSLLAGANTGELFF. The CDR3 DNA reads TGCGCCAGCAGCTTGCTAGCGGGGGCGAACACCGGGGAGCTGTTTTTT.

The chain combines TRBV2 with TRBJ1-1, with D possibly matching TRBD1 (6 bases). CDR3 length equals 11 residues. Deletions cut 6 bases from V and 8 bases from J, with 10 bases between. Germline assignment: CDR1 SNHLY and CDR2 FYNNEI. CDR3 sequence: CASRGALEAFF. For the CDR3, the DNA is TGTGCCAGCAGGGGGGCGTTGGAAGCTTTCTTT.

This chain uses TRBV7-9 with TRBJ1-5, with 8 bases identical to TRBD1. This CDR3 is built from 14 residues. Trimming removed 6 bases from V and 5 bases from J; junction bases left unmatched: 6. CDR1 is SEHNR, CDR2 FQNEAQ, per germline (reference sequence). CDR3 sequence reads: CASSQDRVDQPQHF. For the CDR3, the DNA is TGTGCCAGCAGTCAGGACAGGGTCGATCAGCCCCAGCATTTT. The entire variable domain, with the rest obtained from reference TRBV7-9 and TRBJ1-5, is as follows: DTGVSQNPRHKITKRGQNVTFRCDPISEHNRLYWYRQTLGQGPEFLTYFQNEAQLEKSRLLSDRFSAERPKGSFSTLEIQRTEQGDSAMYLCASSQDRVDQPQHFGDGTRLSIL.

The rearrangement links TRBV7-9 to TRBJ1-4; D is unclear. The CDR3 sequence is 18 residues long. Germline CDR1 and CDR2: SEHNR and FQNEAQ (reference sequence). V lost 8 bases, J lost 5 bases, and 27 bases lay in between. The CDR3 DNA reads as TGTGCCAGCGGGCTTATCCCCAAAAAGACCGCGGGGAATGAAAAACTGTTTTTT. It yields the protein CASGLIPKKTAGNEKLFF.

The chain combines TRBV6-5 with TRBJ2-7, with 9 bases that match TRBD1. The CDR3 covers 12 residues. Germline V lookup: CDR1 MNHEY, CDR2 SVGAGI. V shed 8 bases, J shed 6 bases, and the junction held 5 bases outside the gene matches. CDR3 sequence: CASGGTGLEQYF. The CDR3 bases are TGTGCCAGCGGCGGGACAGGGCTCGAGCAGTACTTC.

The gene calls are TRBV9 and TRBJ1-3, with D possibly being TRBD1 (5 bases). This CDR3 comprises 15 residues. Trimming left V 3 bases short and J 0 bases short, with 10 bases between. From germline, CDR1 is SGDLS and CDR2 YYNGEE. CDR3 in DNA: TGTGCCAGCAGCGCAGGGATGAGCTCTGGAAACACCATATATTTT. Translating it yields CASSAGMSSGNTIYF. The full variable domain, its missing parts supplied by reference TRBV9 and TRBJ1-3, is DSGVTQTPKHLITATGQRVTLRCSPRSGDLSVYWYQQSLDQGLQFLIQYYNGEERAKGNILERFSAQQFPDLHSELNLSSLELGDSALYFCASSAGMSSGNTIYFGEGSWLTVV.

This clone showed up just a few times. The rearrangement joins TRBV30 to TRBJ1-1; D remains ambiguous. Germline V gene sequence: CDR1 GTSNPN, CDR2 SVGIG (reference sequence). The length of the CDR3 is 14 residues. Trimming cost V 0 bases and J 2 bases, with 10 bases left between them. For the CDR3, the DNA is TGTGCCTGGAGTGTAAAAGGGAAAAACACTGAAGCTTTCTTT. Its translation: CAWSVKGKNTEAFF. The variable domain in full, completed from reference TRBV30 and TRBJ1-1, reads SQTIHQWPATLVQPVGSPLSLECTVEGTSNPNLYWYRQAAGRGLQLLFYSVGIGQISSEVPQNLSASRPQDRQFILSSKKLLLSDSGFYLCAWSVKGKNTEAFFGQGTRLTVV.